These 22 T cell receptor beta chains originate from one sample sequenced in a study of a mutant IDH1 vaccine in newly diagnosed glioma. Profiling relied on immunoSEQ multiplex PCR, and the TCRdb table lists in-frame clones only, not all of them. The top ten clones hold around 3.5% of a sample with nearly 30,000 clones, about nine tenths of them seen once. For these TCRs, the target antigens are not known. Time point given: week 5, during vaccination. Alongside topical imiquimod, each dose of vaccine comprised 300 ug of mutant IDH1 20-mer peptide. The sample in question was peripheral blood mononuclear cells (PBMCs), obtained from a glioma patient whose treatment included an IDH1 peptide vaccine. These receptors were collected from a woman in her 40s with glioma. Some clones in this sample may be carry-over from other donors' samples.

The chain carries TRBV28 and TRBJ1-3, with TRBD1 matching over 7 bases. The germline V gene has CDR1 MDHEN and CDR2 SYDVKM. V lost 3 bases, J lost 2 bases, and 4 bases stayed unmatched. The CDR3 runs 15 residues. CDR3 sequence reads: CASSLSGTAGNTIYF. The CDR3 DNA sequence: TGTGCCAGCAGTTTGTCGGGGACAGCTGGAAACACCATATATTTT. Based on the CDR3 plus reference TRBV28 and TRBJ1-3, the full variable domain is DVKVTQSSRYLVKRTGEKVFLECVQDMDHENMFWYRQDPGLGLRLIYFSYDVKMKEKGDIPEGYSVSREKKERFSLILESASTNQTSMYLCASSLSGTAGNTIYFGEGSWLTVV.

The chain joins TRBV9 to TRBJ1-3, with a tentative D call TRBD1 (5 bases). The germline gives CDR1 SGDLS, CDR2 YYNGEE. Trimming left V 0 bases short and J 1 base short, with 11 bases between. The CDR3 is 16 residues long. Here the CDR3 DNA reads TGTGCCAGCAGCGTAGGGGGGTATGGGTCTGGAAACACCATATATTTT. The encoded protein is CASSVGGYGSGNTIYF.

This clone was observed a single time. The rearrangement joins TRBV9 to TRBJ1-5; unclear D gene. There are 15 residues in the CDR3. V was pared by 0 bases and J by 0 bases, with 7 bases between. Per the germline V gene, CDR1 is SGDLS and CDR2 is YYNGEE. The CDR3 loop is CASSVGVGSNQPQHF. The CDR3 DNA sequence: TGTGCCAGCAGCGTAGGGGTCGGTAGCAATCAGCCCCAGCATTTT.

This chain uses TRBV14 with TRBJ1-1, with no clear D. Germline V gives CDR1 SGHDN, CDR2 FVKESK. The CDR3 totals 16 residues. V was cut by 0 bases and J by 0 bases, with 11 bases left in between. CDR3 protein: CASSQDQYPMNTEAFF. CDR3 in DNA: TGTGCCAGCAGCCAAGATCAGTACCCCATGAACACTGAAGCTTTCTTT.

The V call is TRBV28, the J call TRBJ2-1; perhaps TRBD1 as D (5 bases). Germline V lookup: CDR1 MDHEN, CDR2 SYDVKM. The CDR3 is made up of 13 amino acids. V lost 4 bases and J 3 bases, leaving 7 bases between the germline ends. DNA for the CDR3: TGTGCCAGCAGTTGGGGCAGCTACAATGAGCAGTTCTTC. It encodes CASSWGSYNEQFF. Combining the CDR3 with reference TRBV28 and TRBJ2-1 gives the whole variable domain DVKVTQSSRYLVKRTGEKVFLECVQDMDHENMFWYRQDPGLGLRLIYFSYDVKMKEKGDIPEGYSVSREKKERFSLILESASTNQTSMYLCASSWGSYNEQFFGPGTRLTVL.

V is TRBV19 and J is TRBJ2-1, with 13 bases identical to TRBD2. The length of the CDR3 is 17 residues. J was trimmed by 5 bases and V by 5 bases; bases with no gene match: 9. Per the germline V gene, CDR1 is LNHDA and CDR2 is SQIVND (reference sequence). CDR3 sequence: CASSPPSGLAGNNEQFF. The CDR3 region has the DNA TGTGCCAGTAGTCCCCCCTCGGGACTAGCGGGAAACAATGAGCAGTTCTTC.

This clone was counted a few times. This chain links TRBV6-5 with TRBJ1-2, with D hard to call. Trimming removed 2 bases at V and 8 bases at J, with 15 bases between. From germline, CDR1 is MNHEY and CDR2 SVGAGI. This CDR3 is built from 14 residues. The CDR3 here is CASSYEPGRSGYTF. CDR3 in DNA: TGTGCCAGCAGTTACGAGCCAGGAAGATCGGGCTACACCTTC.

The V gene is TRBV25-1, the J gene TRBJ2-5; 10 positions match TRBD2. Germline CDR1 is MGHDK and CDR2 is SYGVNS. The J segment lost 5 bases and the V segment lost 2 bases, leaving 11 bases of the junction unmatched. The CDR3 loop spans 17 amino acids. The CDR3 loop is CASSERGAGGPRETQYF. The CDR3 coding sequence is TGTGCCAGCAGTGAAAGAGGAGCGGGAGGGCCACGCGAGACCCAGTACTTC.

The rearrangement links TRBV19 to TRBJ1-5, with 10 bases matching TRBD1. This CDR3 region has 16 residues. The germline gives CDR1 LNHDA, CDR2 SQIVND (reference sequence). V lost 4 bases and J lost 3; bases outside the gene matches: 6. CDR3 residues: CASSSDRGLNNQPQHF. The CDR3 DNA is TGTGCCAGTAGTAGCGACAGGGGGCTGAACAATCAGCCCCAGCATTTT.

The V gene is TRBV11-2, the J gene TRBJ2-5; D might be TRBD2 (5 bases). Trimming left V 5 bases short and J 2 bases short, with 15 bases between. CDR1 SGHAT and CDR2 FQNNGV come from the germline V gene. The CDR3 extends over 15 amino acids. The CDR3 bases are TGTGCCAGCAGCCTACTCGGACTGGATCAAGAGACCCAGTACTTC. Its protein product is CASSLLGLDQETQYF.

The chain carries TRBV28 and TRBJ1-5, with 9 bases matching TRBD1. The V gene's germline CDR1 is MDHEN and CDR2 SYDVKM. V lost 4 bases and J lost 5; bases outside the gene matches: 9. The CDR3 length is 16 residues. This CDR3 is CASSSPNRGQDQPQHF. The CDR3 DNA follows: TGTGCCAGCAGTTCCCCTAACAGGGGGCAAGATCAGCCCCAGCATTTT. Based on the CDR3 plus reference TRBV28 and TRBJ1-5, the full variable domain is DVKVTQSSRYLVKRTGEKVFLECVQDMDHENMFWYRQDPGLGLRLIYFSYDVKMKEKGDIPEGYSVSREKKERFSLILESASTNQTSMYLCASSSPNRGQDQPQHFGDGTRLSIL.

This clone has just one count. The genes are TRBV14 and TRBJ2-1, with TRBD2 matching 7 bases. This CDR3 comprises 13 residues. Unmatched junction bases numbered 11, after V lost 6 bases and J lost 12 bases. Germline CDR1 is SGHDN and CDR2 is FVKESK. CDR3 nucleotides: TGTGCCAGCAGATCCTCTCCGGGACTATGGCAGTTCTTC. This codes for CASRSSPGLWQFF.

This chain links TRBV18 with TRBJ1-1; 7 nucleotides agree with TRBD1. Germline V gene lookup returns CDR1 KGHSH and CDR2 LQKENI. The J segment lost 4 bases and the V segment lost 3 bases, leaving 8 bases of the junction unmatched. The CDR3 has 15 residues. CDR3 protein: CASSPSTGSVTEAFF. DNA for the CDR3: TGTGCCAGCTCACCTTCGACAGGGAGCGTCACTGAAGCTTTCTTT.

V is TRBV25-1 and J is TRBJ1-1; no reliable D call. Between the trimmed V and J ends, which lost 0 bases and 5 bases, there was a span of 7 bases. The CDR3 loop spans 13 amino acids. Germline V lookup: CDR1 MGHDK, CDR2 SYGVNS. CDR3 DNA: TGTGCCAGCAGTGAATACGGAGGTACTGAAGCTTTCTTT. It is translated as CASSEYGGTEAFF.

This clone was counted once. The chain recombines TRBV4-3 with TRBJ2-7; TRBD1 is a possible D gene (5 bases). V was cut by 0 bases and J by 4 bases, with 13 bases left in between. CDR1 is LGHNA, CDR2 YSLEER, per germline. CDR3 size: 15 residues. In nucleotides, the CDR3 is TGCGCCAGCAGCCAAGATCTGGCAGGGCAATACGAGCAGTACTTC. Translating gives CASSQDLAGQYEQYF.

J is TRBJ1-2 and V is TRBV6-5; possible D gene TRBD1, 6 bases. The germline V gene has CDR1 MNHEY and CDR2 SVGAGI. Trimming pared 5 bases from V and 1 base from J, leaving 11 bases between. CDR3 size: 14 residues. The CDR3 is CASSGGVINYGYTF. The CDR3 DNA sequence: TGTGCCAGCAGTGGGGGCGTTATTAACTATGGCTACACCTTC.

This chain links TRBV7-9 with TRBJ2-3; D remains unclear. In germline, CDR1 is SEHNR, CDR2 FQNEAQ (reference sequence). The V end lost 3 bases, the J end lost 2 bases, and 6 bases lay between the germline ends. The CDR3 has 13 amino acids. The CDR3 sequence: CASSLANTDTQYF. The CDR3 DNA sequence: TGTGCCAGCAGCTTGGCGAACACAGATACGCAGTATTTT.

The chain links TRBV7-2 to TRBJ2-7; D uncertain. Trimming pared 0 bases from V and 3 bases from J, leaving 6 bases between. Germline lookup yields CDR1 SGHTA and CDR2 FQGNSA. This CDR3 has 13 residues. Written as DNA, the CDR3 is TGTGCCAGCAGCTTAGCGCAGGACTACGAGCAGTACTTC. Protein product: CASSLAQDYEQYF.

The CDR3 DNA follows: TGTGCCAGCAGTGAAGATGTAGGACTCCCGAGAGAGACCCAGTACTTC. Protein: CASSEDVGLPRETQYF. This chain joins TRBV2 and TRBJ2-5, with a tentative D call TRBD2 (5 bases). Germline V gene data show CDR1 as SNHLY and CDR2 as FYNNEI. The CDR3 runs 16 residues. Trimming stripped 1 base from V and 4 bases from J, with 16 bases between.

This clone was seen only once. The CDR3 region is CASSDLRTGLYEQYF. Written as DNA, the CDR3 is TGTGCCAGTAGCGACCTTAGGACAGGGCTCTACGAGCAGTACTTC. The chain is built from TRBV19 and TRBJ2-7; 8 nucleotides agree with TRBD1. J lost 3 bases, V lost 6 bases, and 10 bases had no gene match. Looked up from germline, CDR1 is LNHDA and CDR2 is SQIVND (reference sequence). The CDR3 has 15 residues.

The chain has TRBV6-6 and TRBJ2-3; the D is unclear. The CDR3 runs to 15 residues. Germline values: CDR1 MNHNY, CDR2 SVGAGI (reference sequence). V was shortened by 7 bases and J by 3 bases, with 17 bases between the two germline ends. CDR3 sequence reads: CASTPTEIGTDTQYF. CDR3 nucleotides: TGTGCCAGCACTCCTACTGAAATTGGAACAGATACGCAGTATTTT.

The chain carries TRBV9 and TRBJ2-5; TRBD2 aligns across 12 bases. J lost 4 bases, V lost 4 bases, and 5 bases had no gene match. Germline V lookup: CDR1 SGDLS, CDR2 YYNGEE. CDR3 size: 15 residues. For the CDR3, the DNA is TGTGCCAGCAGCCCTAGCGGGAGGGCCTCAGAGACCCAGTACTTC. This gives the protein CASSPSGRASETQYF. The variable domain in full, with the rest retrieved from reference TRBV9 and TRBJ2-5, is DSGVTQTPKHLITATGQRVTLRCSPRSGDLSVYWYQQSLDQGLQFLIQYYNGEERAKGNILERFSAQQFPDLHSELNLSSLELGDSALYFCASSPSGRASETQYFGPGTRLLVL.